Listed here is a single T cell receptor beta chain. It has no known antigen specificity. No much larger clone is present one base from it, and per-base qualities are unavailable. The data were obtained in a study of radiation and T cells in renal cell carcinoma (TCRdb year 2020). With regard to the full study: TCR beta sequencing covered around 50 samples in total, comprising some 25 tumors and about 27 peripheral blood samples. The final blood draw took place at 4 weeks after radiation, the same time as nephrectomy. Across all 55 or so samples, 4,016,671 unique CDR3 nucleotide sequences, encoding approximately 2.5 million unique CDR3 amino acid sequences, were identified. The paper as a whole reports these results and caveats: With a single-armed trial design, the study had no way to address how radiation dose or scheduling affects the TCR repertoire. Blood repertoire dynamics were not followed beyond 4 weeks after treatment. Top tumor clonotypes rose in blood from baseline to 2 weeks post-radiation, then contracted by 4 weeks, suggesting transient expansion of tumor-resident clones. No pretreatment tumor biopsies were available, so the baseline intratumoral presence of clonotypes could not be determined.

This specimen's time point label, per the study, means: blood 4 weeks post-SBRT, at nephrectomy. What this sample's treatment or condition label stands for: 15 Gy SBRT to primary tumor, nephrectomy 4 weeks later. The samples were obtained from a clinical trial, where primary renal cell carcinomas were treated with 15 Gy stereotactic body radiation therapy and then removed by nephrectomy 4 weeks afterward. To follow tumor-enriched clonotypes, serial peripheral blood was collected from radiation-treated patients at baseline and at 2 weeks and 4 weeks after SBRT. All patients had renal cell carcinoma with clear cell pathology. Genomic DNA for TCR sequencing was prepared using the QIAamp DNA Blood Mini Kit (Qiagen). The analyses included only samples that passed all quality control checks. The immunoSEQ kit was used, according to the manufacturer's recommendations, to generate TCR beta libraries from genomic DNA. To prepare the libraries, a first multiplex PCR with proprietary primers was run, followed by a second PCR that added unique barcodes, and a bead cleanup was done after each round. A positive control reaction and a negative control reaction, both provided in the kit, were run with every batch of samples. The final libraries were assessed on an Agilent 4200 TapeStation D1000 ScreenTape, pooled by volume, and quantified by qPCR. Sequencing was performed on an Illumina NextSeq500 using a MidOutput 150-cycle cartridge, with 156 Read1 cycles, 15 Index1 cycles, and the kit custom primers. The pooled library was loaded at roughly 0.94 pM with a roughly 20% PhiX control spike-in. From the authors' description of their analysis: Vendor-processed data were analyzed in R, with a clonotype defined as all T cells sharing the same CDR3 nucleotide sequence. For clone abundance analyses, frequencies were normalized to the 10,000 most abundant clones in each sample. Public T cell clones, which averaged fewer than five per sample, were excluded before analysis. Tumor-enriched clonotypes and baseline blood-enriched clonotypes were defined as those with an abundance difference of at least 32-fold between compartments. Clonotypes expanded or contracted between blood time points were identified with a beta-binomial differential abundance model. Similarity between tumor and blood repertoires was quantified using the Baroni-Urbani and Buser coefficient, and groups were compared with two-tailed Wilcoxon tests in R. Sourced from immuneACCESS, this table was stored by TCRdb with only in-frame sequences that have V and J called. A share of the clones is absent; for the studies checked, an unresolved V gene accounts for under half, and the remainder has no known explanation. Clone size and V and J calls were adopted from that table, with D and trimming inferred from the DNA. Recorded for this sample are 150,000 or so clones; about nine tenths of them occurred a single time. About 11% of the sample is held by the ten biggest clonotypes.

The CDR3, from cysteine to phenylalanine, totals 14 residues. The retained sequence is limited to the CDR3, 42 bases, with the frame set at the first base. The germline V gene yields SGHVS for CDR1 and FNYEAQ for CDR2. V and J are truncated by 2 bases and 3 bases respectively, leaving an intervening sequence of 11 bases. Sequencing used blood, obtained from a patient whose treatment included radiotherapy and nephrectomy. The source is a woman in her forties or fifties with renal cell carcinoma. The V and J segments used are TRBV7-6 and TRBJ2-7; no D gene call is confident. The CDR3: CASSLTNGLYEQYF. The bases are TGTGCCAGCAGCTTAACAAATGGTCTCTACGAGCAGTACTTC.